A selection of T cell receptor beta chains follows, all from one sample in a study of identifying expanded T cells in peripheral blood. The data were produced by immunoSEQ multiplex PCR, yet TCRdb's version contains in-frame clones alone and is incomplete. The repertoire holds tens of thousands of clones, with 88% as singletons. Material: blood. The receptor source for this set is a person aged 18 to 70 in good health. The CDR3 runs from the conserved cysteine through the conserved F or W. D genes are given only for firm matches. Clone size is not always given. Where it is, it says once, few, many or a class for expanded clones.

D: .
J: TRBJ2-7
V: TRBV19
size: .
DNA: TGTGCCAGTAGTATTTTTGGTCCACAAAACTACGAGCAGTACTTC
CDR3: CASSIFGPQNYEQYF

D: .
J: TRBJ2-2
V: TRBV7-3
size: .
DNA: TGTGCCAGCAGCTTACATATTATTTCCGGGATGAACACCGGGGAGCTGTTTTTT
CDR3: CASSLHIISGMNTGELFF

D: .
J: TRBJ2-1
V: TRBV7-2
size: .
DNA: TGTGCCAGCAGCCCCCAAATGGGTGGCCATGGGCAGTTCTTC
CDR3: CASSPQMGGHGQFF

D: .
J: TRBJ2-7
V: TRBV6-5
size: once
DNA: TGTGCCACCGCTAGGACGGCCAGCTCCTACGAGCAGTACTTC
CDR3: CATARTASSYEQYF

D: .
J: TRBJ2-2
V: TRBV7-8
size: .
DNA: TGTGCCAGCAGCTTTTTAGGGGTCGGGGAGCTGTTTTTT
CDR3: CASSFLGVGELFF

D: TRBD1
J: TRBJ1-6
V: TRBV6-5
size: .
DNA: TGTGCCAGCACCCTAAGGAACAGGGGGACTTCACCCCTCCACTTT
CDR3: CASTLRNRGTSPLHF

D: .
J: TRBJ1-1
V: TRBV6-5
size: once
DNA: TGTGCCGTCGGCCTTCGGGGGGAGGATGAAGCTTTCTTT
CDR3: CAVGLRGEDEAFF

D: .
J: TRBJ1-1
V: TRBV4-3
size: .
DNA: TGCGCCAGCAGTCCTGTTGGGGGGAACACTGAAGCTTTCTTT
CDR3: CASSPVGGNTEAFF

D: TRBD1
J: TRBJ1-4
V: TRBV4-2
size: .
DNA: TGTGCCAGCAGCCCCAATTTCGGGACAGGGGGACATAATGAAAAACTGTTTTTT
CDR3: CASSPNFGTGGHNEKLFF

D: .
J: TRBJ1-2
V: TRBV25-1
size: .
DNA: TGTGCCAGCAGTGAATATACCGGGAATGGCTACACCTTC
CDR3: CASSEYTGNGYTF

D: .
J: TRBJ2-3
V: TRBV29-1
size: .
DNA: TGCAGCGTTGCTCGGGAGACAGATACGCAGTATTTT
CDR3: CSVARETDTQYF

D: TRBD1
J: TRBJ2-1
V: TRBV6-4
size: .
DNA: TGTGCCAGCAGTGGGGACAGAGACAATGAGCAGTTCTTC
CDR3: CASSGDRDNEQFF

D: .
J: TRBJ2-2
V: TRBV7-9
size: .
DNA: TGTGCCAGCAGCTTATATCCGCCGGAGGGGACCGGGGAGCTGTTTTTT
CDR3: CASSLYPPEGTGELFF

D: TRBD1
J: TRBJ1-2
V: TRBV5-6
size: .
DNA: TGTGCCAGCAGCTTGCTCGATTTTGGACAGGGCGACTATGGCTACACCTTC
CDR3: CASSLLDFGQGDYGYTF

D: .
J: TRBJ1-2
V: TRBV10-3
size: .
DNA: TGTGCCATCAGTGAGTCTAGGACGGATAACTATGGCTACACCTTC
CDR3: CAISESRTDNYGYTF

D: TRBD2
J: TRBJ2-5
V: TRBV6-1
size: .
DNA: TGTGCCAGCACCTCAACAGAGTCGGGGGGGGAGACCCAGTACTTC
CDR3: CASTSTESGGETQYF

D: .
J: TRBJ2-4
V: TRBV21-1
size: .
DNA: TGTGCCAGCAGCAAAGCTCGGGGCAGGCTAGCCAAAAACATTCAGTACTTC
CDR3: CASSKARGRLAKNIQYF

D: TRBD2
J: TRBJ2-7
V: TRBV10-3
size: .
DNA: TGTGCCATCAGCACCTTAATTAGCGGGATCTACGAGCAGTACTTC
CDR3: CAISTLISGIYEQYF

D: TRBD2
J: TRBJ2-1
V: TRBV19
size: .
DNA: TGTGCCAGTAGTATAATAGGACTAGGGATGGGTGAGCAGTTCTTC
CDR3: CASSIIGLGMGEQFF

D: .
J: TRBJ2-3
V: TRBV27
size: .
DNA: TGTGCCAGCAGTAATAAGGACACAGATACGCAGTATTTT
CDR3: CASSNKDTDTQYF

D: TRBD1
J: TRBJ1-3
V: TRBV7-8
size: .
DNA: TGTGCCAGCAGCCCGTGGACAGGGGGAAACACCATATATTTT
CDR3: CASSPWTGGNTIYF

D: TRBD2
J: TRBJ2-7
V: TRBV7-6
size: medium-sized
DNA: TGTGCCAGCCGGGGGGGACTAGCGGGAGGGGCTAGGTACGAGCAGTACTTC
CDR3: CASRGGLAGGARYEQYF

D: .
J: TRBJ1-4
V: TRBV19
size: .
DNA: TGTGCCAGTAGTGACTCAGGGTCTACTAATGAAAAACTGTTTTTT
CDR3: CASSDSGSTNEKLFF

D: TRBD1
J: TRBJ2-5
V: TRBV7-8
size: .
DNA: TGTGCCAGCAGCTTAGTGTCAGGACAGGGGGCTGGGGAGACCCAGTACTTC
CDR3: CASSLVSGQGAGETQYF

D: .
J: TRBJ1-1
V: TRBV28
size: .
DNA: TGTGCCAGCAGTTTAGGCGGGACAAGTGAAGCTTTCTTT
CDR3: CASSLGGTSEAFF

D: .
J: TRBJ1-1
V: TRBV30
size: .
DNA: TGTGCCTGGAGTGTACCGGGACGGACTTTTCTTCAAGCTTTCTTT
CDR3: CAWSVPGRTFLQAFF

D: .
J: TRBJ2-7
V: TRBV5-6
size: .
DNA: TGTGCCAGCAGCCGACCAGGGTCGGGCGAGCAGTACTTC
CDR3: CASSRPGSGEQYF

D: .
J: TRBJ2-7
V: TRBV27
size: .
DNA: TGTGCCAGCGGGTCACTATACGAGCAGTACTTC
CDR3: CASGSLYEQYF

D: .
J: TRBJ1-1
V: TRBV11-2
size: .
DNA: TGTGCCAGCAGCTTACTTTTGGCAGCTGAAGCTTTCTTT
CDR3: CASSLLLAAEAFF

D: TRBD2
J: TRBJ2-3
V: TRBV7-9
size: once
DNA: TGTGCCAGCAGTCGCGGGACTAGCGGGGCGACCGGTGGTACGCAGTATTTT
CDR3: CASSRGTSGATGGTQYF

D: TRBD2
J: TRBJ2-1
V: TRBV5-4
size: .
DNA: TGTGCCAGCAGCGGGTGGACTAGCGGGAGAGGTGACAATGAGCAGTTCTTC
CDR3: CASSGWTSGRGDNEQFF

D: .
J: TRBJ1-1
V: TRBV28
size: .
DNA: TGTGCCAGCAGTTTGCCACCCCAGAACACTGAAGCTTTCTTT
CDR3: CASSLPPQNTEAFF